These T cell receptor beta chains were read from a single sample in a study of shared clonotypes between healthy human individuals. Measured with immunoSEQ multiplex PCR; TCRdb has only the in-frame clones, and not every one. The sample lists about 2.3 million clones, around 90% occurring once. The sample comprised naive CD4+ T cells from PBMCs. These receptors were collected from a man aged 18 to 30 in good health. Some clones in this sample may be carry-over from other donors' samples. Each CDR3 is given without its conserved first and last residue.

V	J	CDR3
TRBV28	TRBJ1-1	ASSLGGGGTEAF
TRBV5-1	TRBJ2-2	ASSQGTGHTGELF
TRBV30	TRBJ1-3	AWSGSVPGNTIY
TRBV7-9	TRBJ1-6	ASSWASNSPLH
TRBV6-1	TRBJ2-1	ASRAGTSTYNEQF
TRBV28	TRBJ2-6	ASTPGSLANVLT
TRBV7-3	TRBJ2-2	ASSLKWRQGADTGELF
TRBV19	TRBJ1-2	ASENPRTGATYGYT
TRBV28	TRBJ1-3	ASTRTSGNTIY
TRBV28	TRBJ1-2	ASNLYGTGEGYT
TRBV15	TRBJ2-1	ATSGGPKMQF
TRBV30	TRBJ2-3	AWSVRGQGTSGTSTDTQY
TRBV14	TRBJ1-1	ASSQVTGYTEAF
TRBV2	TRBJ1-2	ASSEALYGYT
TRBV9	TRBJ2-6	ASSVDSRRSGANVLT
TRBV18	TRBJ1-2	ASSHRDRNYGYT
TRBV19	TRBJ1-5	ASSIQGGEPQH
TRBV2	TRBJ2-3	ASMADPDTQY
TRBV27	TRBJ1-4	ASSLLAGEGAANEKLF
TRBV6-1	TRBJ1-2	ASGQTRGAIYGYT
TRBV6-5	TRBJ1-1	ASSRDGGTEAF
TRBV5-4	TRBJ2-3	ASSLGGATDTQY
TRBV28	TRBJ1-2	ASHRGRGGYT
TRBV2	TRBJ2-1	ASSVRGGSSYNEQF
TRBV6-1	TRBJ2-1	ASSDGSIYNEQF
TRBV28	TRBJ1-5	ASSLAGSSNQPQH
TRBV30	TRBJ2-3	AWSVGSGSTDTQY
TRBV10-1	TRBJ2-2	APPGGRLAGELF
TRBV28	TRBJ2-7	ASSLLSAPSYEQY
TRBV18	TRBJ2-7	ASSPGVRIYEQY
TRBV29-1	TRBJ1-2	SVEWLDGYT
TRBV4-1	TRBJ2-5	ASSPVYQETQY
TRBV4-2	TRBJ2-5	ASSLRDYQETQY
TRBV28	TRBJ1-5	ASSLLQGRGNQPQH
TRBV6-1	TRBJ1-5	ASSEAPYSNQPQH
TRBV5-4	TRBJ2-7	ASSLGGREEEY